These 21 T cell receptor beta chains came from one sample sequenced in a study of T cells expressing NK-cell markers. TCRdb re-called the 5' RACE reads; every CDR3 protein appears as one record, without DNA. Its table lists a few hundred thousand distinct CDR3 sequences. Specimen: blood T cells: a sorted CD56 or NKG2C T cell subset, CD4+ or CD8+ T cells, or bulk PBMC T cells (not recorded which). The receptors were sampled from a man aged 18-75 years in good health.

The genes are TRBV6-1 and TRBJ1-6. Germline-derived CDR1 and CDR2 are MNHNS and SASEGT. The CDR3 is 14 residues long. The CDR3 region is CASTVAYYNSPLHF.

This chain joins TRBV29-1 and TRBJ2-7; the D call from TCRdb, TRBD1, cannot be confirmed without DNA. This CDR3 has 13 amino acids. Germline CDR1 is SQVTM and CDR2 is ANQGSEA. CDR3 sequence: CSVEEPGSHEQYF.

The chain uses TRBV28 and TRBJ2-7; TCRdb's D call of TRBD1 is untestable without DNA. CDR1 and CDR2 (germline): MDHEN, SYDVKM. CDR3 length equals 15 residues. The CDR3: CASSLGDRGTYEQYF. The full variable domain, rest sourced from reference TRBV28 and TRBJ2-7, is DVKVTQSSRYLVKRTGEKVFLECVQDMDHENMFWYRQDPGLGLRLIYFSYDVKMKEKGDIPEGYSVSREKKERFSLILESASTNQTSMYLCASSLGDRGTYEQYFGPGTRLTVT.

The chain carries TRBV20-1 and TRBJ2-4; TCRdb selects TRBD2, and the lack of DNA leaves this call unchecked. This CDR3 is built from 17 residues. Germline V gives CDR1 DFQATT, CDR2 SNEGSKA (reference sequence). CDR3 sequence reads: CSARMRTSGGLGNIQYF.

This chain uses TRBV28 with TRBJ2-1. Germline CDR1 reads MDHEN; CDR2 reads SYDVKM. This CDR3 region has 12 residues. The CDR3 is CASSLILGEQFF.

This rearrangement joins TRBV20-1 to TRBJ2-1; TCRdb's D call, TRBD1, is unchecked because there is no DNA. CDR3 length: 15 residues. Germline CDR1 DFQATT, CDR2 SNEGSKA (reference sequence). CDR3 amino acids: CSASGDRGSYNEQFF.

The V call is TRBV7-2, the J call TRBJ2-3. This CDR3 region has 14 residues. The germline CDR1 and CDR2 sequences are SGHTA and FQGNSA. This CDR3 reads CASSLTSLTDTQYF.

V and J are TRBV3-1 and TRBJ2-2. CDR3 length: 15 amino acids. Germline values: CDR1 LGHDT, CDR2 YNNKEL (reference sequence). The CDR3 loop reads CASSHRHTNTGELFF.

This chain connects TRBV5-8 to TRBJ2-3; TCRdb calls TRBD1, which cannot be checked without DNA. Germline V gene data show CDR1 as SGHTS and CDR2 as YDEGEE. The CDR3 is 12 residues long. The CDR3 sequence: CASSRTGRTQYF. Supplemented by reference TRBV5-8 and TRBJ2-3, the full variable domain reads EAGVTQSPTHLIKTRGQQATLRCSPISGHTSVYWYQQALGLGLQFLLWYDEGEERNRGNFPPRFSGRQFPNYSSELNVNALELEDSALYLCASSRTGRTQYFGPGTRLTVL.

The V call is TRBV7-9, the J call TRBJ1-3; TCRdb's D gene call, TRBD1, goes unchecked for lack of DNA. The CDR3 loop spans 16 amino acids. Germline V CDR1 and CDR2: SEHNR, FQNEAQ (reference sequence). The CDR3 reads CASSFNSLGGGNTIYF.

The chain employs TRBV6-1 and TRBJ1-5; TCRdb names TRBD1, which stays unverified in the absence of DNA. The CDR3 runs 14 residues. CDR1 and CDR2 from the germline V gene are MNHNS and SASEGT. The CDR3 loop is CASSRAGNNQPQHF.

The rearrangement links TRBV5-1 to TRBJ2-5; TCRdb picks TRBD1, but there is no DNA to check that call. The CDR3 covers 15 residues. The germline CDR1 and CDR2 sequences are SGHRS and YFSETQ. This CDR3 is CASRAGTGATSTQYF.

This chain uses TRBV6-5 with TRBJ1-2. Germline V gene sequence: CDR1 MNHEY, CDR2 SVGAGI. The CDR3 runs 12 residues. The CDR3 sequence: CASSRGGYGYTF.

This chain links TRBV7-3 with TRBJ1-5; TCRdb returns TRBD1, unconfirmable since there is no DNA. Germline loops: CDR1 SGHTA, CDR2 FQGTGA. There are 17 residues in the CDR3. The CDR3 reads CASSFIHDRGRCQPQHF.

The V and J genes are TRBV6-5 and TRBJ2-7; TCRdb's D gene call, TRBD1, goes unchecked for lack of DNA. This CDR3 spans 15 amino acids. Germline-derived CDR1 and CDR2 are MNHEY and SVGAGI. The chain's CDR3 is CASSFRDRGFGEQYF.

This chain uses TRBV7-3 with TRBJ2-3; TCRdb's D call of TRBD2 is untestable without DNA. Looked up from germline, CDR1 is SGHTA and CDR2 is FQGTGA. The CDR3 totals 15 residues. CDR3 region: CASSLMGGGADTQYF.

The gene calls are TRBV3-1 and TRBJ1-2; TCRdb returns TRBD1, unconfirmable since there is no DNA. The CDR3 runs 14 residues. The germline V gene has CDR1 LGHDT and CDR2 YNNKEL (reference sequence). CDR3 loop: CASSLRTGKDGYTF. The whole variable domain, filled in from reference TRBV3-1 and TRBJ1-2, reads DTAVSQTPKYLVTQMGNDKSIKCEQNLGHDTMYWYKQDSKKFLKIMFSYNNKELIINETVPNRFSPKSPDKAHLNLHINSLELGDSAVYFCASSLRTGKDGYTFGSGTRLTVV.

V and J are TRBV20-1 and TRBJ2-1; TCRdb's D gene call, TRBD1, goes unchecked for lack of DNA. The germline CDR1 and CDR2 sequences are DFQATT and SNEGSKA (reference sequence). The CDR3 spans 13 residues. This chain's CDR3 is CSAGQRIYNEQFF.

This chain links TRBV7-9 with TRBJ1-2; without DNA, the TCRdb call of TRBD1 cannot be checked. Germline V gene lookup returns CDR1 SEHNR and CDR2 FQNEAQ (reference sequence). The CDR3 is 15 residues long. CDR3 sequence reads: CASSASDRGVFGYTF.

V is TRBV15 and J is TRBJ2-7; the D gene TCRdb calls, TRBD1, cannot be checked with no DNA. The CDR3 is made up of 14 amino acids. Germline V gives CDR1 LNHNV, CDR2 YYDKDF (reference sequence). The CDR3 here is CATSRTYLTREQYF.

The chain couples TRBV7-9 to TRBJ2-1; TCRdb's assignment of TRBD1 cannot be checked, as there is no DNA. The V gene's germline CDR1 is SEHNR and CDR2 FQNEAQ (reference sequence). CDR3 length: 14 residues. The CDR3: CASSLGTGHNEQFF.